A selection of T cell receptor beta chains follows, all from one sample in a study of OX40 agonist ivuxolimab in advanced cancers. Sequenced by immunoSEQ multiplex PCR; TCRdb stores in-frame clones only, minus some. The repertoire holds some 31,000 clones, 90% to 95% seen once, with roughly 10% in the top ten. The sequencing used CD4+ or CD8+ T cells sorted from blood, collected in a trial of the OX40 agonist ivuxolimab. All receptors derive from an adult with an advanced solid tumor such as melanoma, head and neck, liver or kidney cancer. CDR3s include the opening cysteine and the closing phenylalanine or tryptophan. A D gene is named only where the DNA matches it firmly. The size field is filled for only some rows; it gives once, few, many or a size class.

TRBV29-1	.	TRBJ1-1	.	TGCAGCGTTGCGCCAGGGCTCACTGAAGCTTTCTTT	CSVAPGLTEAFF
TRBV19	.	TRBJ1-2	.	TGTGCCAGTAGTATCCGGGACTATAACTATGGCTACACCTTC	CASSIRDYNYGYTF
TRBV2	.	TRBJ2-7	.	TGTGCCAGCAGTGAAGGGACAGACTACGAGCAGTACTTC	CASSEGTDYEQYF
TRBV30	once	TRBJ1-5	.	TGTGCCTGGGGACCCGACACCGTTAGCAATCAGCCCCAGCATTTT	CAWGPDTVSNQPQHF
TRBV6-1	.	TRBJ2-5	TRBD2	TGTGCCAGCAGTGAACTCATAGCGGGAGAGGAGACCCAGTACTTC	CASSELIAGEETQYF
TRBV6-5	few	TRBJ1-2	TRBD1	TGTGCCAGCAGTCCGCAGGGGACAGGGGTCGATGGCTACACCTTC	CASSPQGTGVDGYTF
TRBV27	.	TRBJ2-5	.	TGTGCCAGCAGTCGCCAGGGGGGGGCGGCCGAAGAGACCCAGTACTTC	CASSRQGGAAEETQYF
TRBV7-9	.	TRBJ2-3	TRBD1	TGTGCCAGCAGCTTGGGACAGAACCCCTCCAGAGATACGCAGTATTTT	CASSLGQNPSRDTQYF
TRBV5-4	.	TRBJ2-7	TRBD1	TGTGCCAGCAGCTTGGATACAGGGGGTCTCTACGAGCAGTACTTC	CASSLDTGGLYEQYF
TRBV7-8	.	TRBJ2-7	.	TGTGCCAGCAGCTTGTTGAGGGGTGGCTACGAGCAGTACTTC	CASSLLRGGYEQYF
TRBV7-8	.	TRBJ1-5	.	TGTGCCAGCAGCTCCGGTGAGACGAATCAGCCCCAGCATTTT	CASSSGETNQPQHF
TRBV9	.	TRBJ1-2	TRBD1	TGTGCCAGCAGCGTACCGGGACAGGGAAACTATGGCTACACCTTC	CASSVPGQGNYGYTF
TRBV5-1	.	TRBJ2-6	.	TGCGCCAGCAGCTCCGGAGCCTCTGGGGCCAACGTCCTGACTTTC	CASSSGASGANVLTF
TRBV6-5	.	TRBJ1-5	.	TGTGCCAGCAGTTGGAGCTGGGGCAATCAGCCCCAGCATTTT	CASSWSWGNQPQHF
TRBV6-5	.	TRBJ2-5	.	TGTGCCAGCAGTTACTATCGGCGGGTGGGAGAGACCCAGTACTTC	CASSYYRRVGETQYF
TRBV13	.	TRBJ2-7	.	TGTGCCAGCAGCTTTACCGGACAGATCTCCTACGAGCAGTACTTC	CASSFTGQISYEQYF
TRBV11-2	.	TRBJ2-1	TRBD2	TGTGCCAGCAGCTTAGGGCTAGCGGGGAACAATGAGCAGTTCTTC	CASSLGLAGNNEQFF
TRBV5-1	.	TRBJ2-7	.	TGCGCCAGCAGCTTGGGGCCAGTACCCACCTACGAGCAGTACTTC	CASSLGPVPTYEQYF
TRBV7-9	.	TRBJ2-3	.	TGTGCCAGCAGCCTCCCCCCAGGCGAGGGTCTCTCAGATACGCAGTATTTT	CASSLPPGEGLSDTQYF
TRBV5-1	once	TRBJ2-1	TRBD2	TGCGCCAGCAGCGCTCGGGGGGATCTCTACAATGAGCAGTTCTTC	CASSARGDLYNEQFF
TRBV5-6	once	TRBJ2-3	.	TGTGCCAGCAGCTTGGACCCCGACACTCCGAACACAGATACGCAGTATTTT	CASSLDPDTPNTDTQYF
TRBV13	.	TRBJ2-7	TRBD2	TGTGCCAGCAGTCCCGGGACTAGCCCTCTCGAGCAGTACTTC	CASSPGTSPLEQYF
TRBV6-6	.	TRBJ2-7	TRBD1	TGTGCCAGCAGCCCCGGACAGGACACCGCCTACGAGCAGTACTTC	CASSPGQDTAYEQYF
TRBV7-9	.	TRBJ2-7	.	TGTGCCAGCAGCTTACCACAGGACTACGAGCAGTACTTC	CASSLPQDYEQYF
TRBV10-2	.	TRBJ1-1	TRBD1	TGCGCCAGCAGTGAGTCGTGGGACAGCCCAGGAGGGACTGAAGCTTTCTTT	CASSESWDSPGGTEAFF
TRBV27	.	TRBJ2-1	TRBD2	TGTGCCAGCAGTTTGAGGGCTAGCGGGAGTAATGAGCAGTTCTTC	CASSLRASGSNEQFF
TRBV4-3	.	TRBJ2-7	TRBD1	TGCGCCAGCAGCCAAAGATTAGAGGGGCCAGACAGGGACGAGCAGTACTTC	CASSQRLEGPDRDEQYF
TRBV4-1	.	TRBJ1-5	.	TGCGCCAGCAGCCAAGATCGTACAGTCGGCAATCAGCCCCAGCATTTT	CASSQDRTVGNQPQHF
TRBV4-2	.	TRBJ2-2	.	TGTGCCAGCAGCCAAGGGGGGGGCTTGAACACCGGGGAGCTGTTTTTT	CASSQGGGLNTGELFF
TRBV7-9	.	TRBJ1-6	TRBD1	TGTGCCAGCAGCTTAACCCTAACGTTCAGGGGGAAGTCACCCCTCCACTTT	CASSLTLTFRGKSPLHF
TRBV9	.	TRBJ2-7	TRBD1	TGTGCCAGCAGCGACGAAAGCAGGGGGCTACTGGACGAGCAGTACTTC	CASSDESRGLLDEQYF
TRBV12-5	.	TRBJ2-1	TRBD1	TGTGCTAGTGCTTTACAGGGGGCTTACAATGAGCAGTTCTTC	CASALQGAYNEQFF
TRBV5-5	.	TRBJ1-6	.	TGTGCCAGCAGCCTGGCAGGGCTTGGAGATTCACCCCTCCACTTT	CASSLAGLGDSPLHF
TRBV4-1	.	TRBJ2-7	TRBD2	TGCGCCAGCAGCCCCGGTCCTAGCGGGTCCTACGAGCAGTACTTC	CASSPGPSGSYEQYF
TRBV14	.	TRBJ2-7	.	TGTGCCAGCAGCCAAGATCTACGAGGGAACGAGCAGTACTTC	CASSQDLRGNEQYF
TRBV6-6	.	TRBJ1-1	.	TGTGCCAGCAGTTACTCAGAGGGTATGAACACTGAAGCTTTCTTT	CASSYSEGMNTEAFF
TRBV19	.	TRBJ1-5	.	TGTGCCAGTAGTCAGTACAGCTATAGCAATCAGCCCCAGCATTTT	CASSQYSYSNQPQHF
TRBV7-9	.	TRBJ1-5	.	TGTGCCAGCAGCTTCTCTAAGGGCCTTGGCAGGGGCAATCAGCCCCAGCATTTT	CASSFSKGLGRGNQPQHF
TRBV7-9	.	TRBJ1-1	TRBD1	TGTGCCAGCAGCCCCCTGGAGACAGGGGTTTCTCCTTTCTTT	CASSPLETGVSPFF
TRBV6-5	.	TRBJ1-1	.	TGTGCCAGCAGTTACAGCCCGGGCATGAACACTGAAGCTTTCTTT	CASSYSPGMNTEAFF
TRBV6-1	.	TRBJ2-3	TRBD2	TGTGCCAGCAGTGAACAGGGCGGGAGGGCCGGGACAGATACGCAGTATTTT	CASSEQGGRAGTDTQYF
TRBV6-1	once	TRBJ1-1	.	TGTGCCAGCAGTGAACTGGGCCCTGAAGCTTTCTTT	CASSELGPEAFF